In its sample, the clone carrying this T cell receptor (beta chain) was seen a few times. The antigen is undetermined. The record originates from a study of T cell responses to AZD1222 COVID-19 vaccine. Study results and limitations: Clonal diversity may have been underestimated in mostly white British donors. Sampling captured repertoires only after the peak T cell response.

The data were produced by immunoSEQ multiplex PCR, yet TCRdb's version contains in-frame clones alone and is incomplete. The profile shows around 120,000 clones, 70% to 90% of them singletons. Trimming took off 1 base at V and 3 bases at J, with 15 bases between the two ends. The germline V gene encodes CDR1 SGHAT and CDR2 FQNNGV. The CDR3 runs to 17 residues. This sample comprised peripheral blood, obtained on day 0 of AZD1222 vaccination. V is TRBV11-2 and J is TRBJ1-4, with D possibly matching TRBD1 (5 bases). The receptor was isolated from an adult in good health. CDR3 protein: CASSLGLQGSANEKLFF. The CDR3 nucleotides are TGTGCCAGCAGCTTAGGTCTTCAGGGAAGTGCTAATGAAAAACTGTTTTTT. Together with reference TRBV11-2 and TRBJ1-4, the CDR3 gives the full variable domain: EAGVAQSPRYKIIEKRQSVAFWCNPISGHATLYWYQQILGQGPKLLIQFQNNGVVDDSQLPKDRFSAERLKGVDSTLKIQPAKLEDSAVYLCASSLGLQGSANEKLFFGSGTQLSVL.